These 26 T cell receptor beta chains were sequenced from one sample in a study of cytotoxic CD8 clonotypes in ibrutinib-treated CLL. Data came from immunoSEQ multiplex PCR; TCRdb stores just in-frame clones and leaves some out. The table records some 100,000 clones, under 70% of them present only once. Specimen: PBMCs, collected after 24 months of ibrutinib treatment. Receptors were obtained from a human donor with chronic lymphocytic leukemia.

V gene TRBV5-4 combines with J gene TRBJ2-3; D assignment may be TRBD1 or TRBD2 (5 bases each). This CDR3 spans 15 amino acids. V was pared by 1 base and J by 7 bases, with 16 bases between. Germline CDR1 reads SGHNT; CDR2 reads YYREEE (reference sequence). This chain's CDR3 is CASSLRDRRPNTQYF. CDR3 sequence (DNA): TGTGCCAGCAGCTTGCGGGACCGCCGACCTAATACGCAGTATTTT.

Here the CDR3 reads CASSLDPNDYGYTF. The CDR3 DNA reads TGTGCCAGCAGCTTAGATCCCAACGACTATGGCTACACCTTC. The chain recombines TRBV11-2 with TRBJ1-2; D remains ambiguous. The CDR3 extends over 14 amino acids. Trimming removed 0 bases at V and 3 bases at J, with 8 bases between. Germline CDR1 is SGHAT and CDR2 is FQNNGV.

This clone was detected once. The rearrangement uses TRBV7-8 and TRBJ2-2; 9 bases are shared with TRBD1. Germline V gene sequence: CDR1 SGHVS, CDR2 FQNEAQ. The V gene end was trimmed by 6 bases and the J gene end by 4 bases; junction bases not matched to a gene: 18. This CDR3 is built from 19 residues. CDR3 sequence (DNA): TGTGCCAGCAGTTTGAAATGGGGAGGGACAGGGAAAGGCACCGGGGAGCTGTTTTTT. This sequence encodes CASSLKWGGTGKGTGELFF.

The J gene is TRBJ2-7, the V gene TRBV7-6; D assignment may be TRBD1 or TRBD2 (5 bases each). Germline values: CDR1 SGHVS, CDR2 FNYEAQ. V was pared by 5 bases and J by 2 bases, with 10 bases between. The CDR3 extends over 13 amino acids. The CDR3 loop is CASSPGPTYEQYF. In nucleotides, the CDR3 is TGTGCCAGCAGCCCGGGACCGACCTACGAGCAGTACTTC.

The table lists this clone with a few counts. V is TRBV6-6 and J is TRBJ2-7, with D perhaps matching TRBD1 (7 bases). Germline CDR1 reads MNHNY; CDR2 reads SVGAGI (reference sequence). Trimming shortened V by 6 bases and J by 5 bases, and 17 bases separated the two germline ends. This CDR3 has 14 residues. The CDR3 sequence is CASSDGGTENEQYF. The CDR3 DNA is TGTGCCAGCAGCGACGGAGGGACAGAGAACGAGCAGTACTTC.

V and J are TRBV28 and TRBJ2-3; tentative D call: TRBD2 (6 bases). V lost 2 bases to trimming and J lost 2 bases, with 11 bases between them. CDR1 MDHEN and CDR2 SYDVKM come from the germline V gene. The CDR3 consists of 15 residues. The CDR3 nucleotides are TGTGCCAGCAGTTTAGCGGGGCCGGACACAGATACGCAGTATTTT. It yields the protein CASSLAGPDTDTQYF.

The chain uses TRBV2 and TRBJ1-2; D call uncertain. In germline, CDR1 is SNHLY, CDR2 FYNNEI. The germline V and J ends were trimmed by 7 bases and 2 bases, with 11 bases remaining between them. The CDR3 consists of 13 residues. CDR3 region: CASTSTGNYGYTF. Written as DNA, the CDR3 is TGTGCCAGCACGTCTACTGGGAACTATGGCTACACCTTC.

The V gene is TRBV2, the J gene TRBJ1-6; unclear D gene. Per the germline V gene, CDR1 is SNHLY and CDR2 is FYNNEI. This CDR3 is 15 amino acids long. The V end was cut by 4 bases, the J end by 7 bases, with 14 bases between. The CDR3 region is CASSVDRVWNSPLHF. The CDR3 bases are TGTGCCAGCAGTGTCGATAGGGTCTGGAATTCACCCCTCCACTTT.

This sequence joins TRBV6-6 and TRBJ2-3, with D tentatively TRBD1 or TRBD2 (8 bases each). The V end was cut by 6 bases, the J end by 3 bases, with 19 bases between. The CDR3 length is 16 residues. CDR1 and CDR2 from the germline V gene are MNHNY and SVGAGI (reference sequence). The DNA for the CDR3 is TGTGCCAGCAGGCCACAGGGGGGCGGGGGGACAGATACGCAGTATTTT. It codes for CASRPQGGGGTDTQYF.

The V and J genes are TRBV6-4 and TRBJ1-5; no definite D call. This CDR3 region has 18 residues. CDR1 and CDR2 from the germline V gene are MRHNA and SNTAGT. V gave up 6 bases and J gave up 0 bases, with 21 bases separating them. CDR3 nucleotide sequence: TGTGCCAGCAGATGGACGGACCCCAGTATCGATAGCAATCAGCCCCAGCATTTT. It yields the protein CASRWTDPSIDSNQPQHF.

CDR3 protein: CASSQDPENNSPLHF. CDR3 bases: TGCGCCAGCAGCCAAGATCCGGAAAATAATTCACCCCTCCACTTT. The chain recombines TRBV4-1 with TRBJ1-6; D unresolved. This CDR3 is built from 15 residues. Trimming shortened V by 0 bases and J by 5 bases, and 8 bases separated the two germline ends. Germline lookup yields CDR1 MGHRA and CDR2 YSYEKL.

This chain links TRBV18 with TRBJ1-1, with a weak D call TRBD1 (6 bases). Trimming shortened V by 0 bases and J by 5 bases, and 16 bases separated the two germline ends. This CDR3 contains 16 residues. CDR1 is KGHSH, CDR2 LQKENI, per germline. DNA of the CDR3: TGTGCCAGCTCACCACCCGCGGGGGCGCGAGGAACTGAAGCTTTCTTT. Translating gives CASSPPAGARGTEAFF.

The rearrangement uses TRBV5-6 and TRBJ1-6; 7 bases align to TRBD1. This CDR3 has 15 amino acids. The V gene end was trimmed by 4 bases and the J gene end by 7 bases; junction bases not matched to a gene: 8. The germline gives CDR1 SGHDT, CDR2 YYEEEE. CDR3 residues: CASSPRTGRNSPLHF. As DNA, the CDR3 is TGTGCCAGCAGCCCCCGGACAGGACGGAATTCACCCCTCCACTTT.

This clone has a handful of counts. The chain carries TRBV5-4 and TRBJ1-5; D uncertain. The V and J ends lost 5 bases and 1 base respectively, with 10 bases between them. The V gene's germline CDR1 is SGHNT and CDR2 YYREEE (reference sequence). CDR3 length: 14 amino acids. CDR3 nucleotides: TGTGCCAGCAGGAAATTTGGCAGCAATCAGCCCCAGCATTTT. Protein: CASRKFGSNQPQHF. Full variable domain (remainder filled in from reference TRBV5-4 and TRBJ1-5): ETGVTQSPTHLIKTRGQQVTLRCSSQSGHNTVSWYQQALGQGPQFIFQYYREEENGRGNFPPRFSGLQFPNYSSELNVNALELDDSALYLCASRKFGSNQPQHFGDGTRLSIL.

This sequence joins TRBV2 and TRBJ2-1; D unclear. Trimming took 0 bases from V and 10 from J, leaving 7 bases between them. Germline CDR1 SNHLY, CDR2 FYNNEI. The CDR3 covers 12 residues. In nucleotides, the CDR3 is TGTGCCAGCAGTGAAGCTCTGGGGGAGCAGTTCTTC. Its translation is CASSEALGEQFF. Looking up the rest from reference TRBV2 and TRBJ2-1 gives the full variable domain: EPEVTQTPSHQVTQMGQEVILRCVPISNHLYFYWYRQILGQKVEFLVSFYNNEISEKSEIFDDQFSVERPDGSNFTLKIRSTKLEDSAMYFCASSEALGEQFFGPGTRLTVL.

The rearrangement links TRBV7-2 to TRBJ2-3; a weak D match, TRBD1 (6 bases). CDR3 length equals 13 residues. CDR1 SGHTA and CDR2 FQGNSA come from the germline V gene. V lost 5 bases and J lost 8, with 14 bases in between. Written as DNA, the CDR3 is TGTGCCAGCAGCGCAGGGGAGTTAGGTACGCAGTATTTT. Translated: CASSAGELGTQYF.

V usage is TRBV5-1 and J usage is TRBJ2-4; D uncertain. The CDR3 loop spans 16 amino acids. Germline-derived CDR1 and CDR2 are SGHRS and YFSETQ. The V end was cut by 0 bases, the J end by 3 bases, with 13 bases between. The CDR3 reads CASSLDSVSDKNIQYF. CDR3 in DNA: TGCGCCAGCAGCTTGGACAGCGTCTCTGACAAAAACATTCAGTACTTC.

The V call is TRBV21-1, the J call TRBJ2-7; the table's D gene call, TRBD1, was not cross checked with the DNA. TRBV21-1 is described as a pseudogene. The CDR3 runs 14 residues. The CDR3 loop reads CASSKDDRPYEQYF. CDR3 in DNA: TGTGCCAGCAGCAAAGACGACAGGCCATACGAGCAGTACTTC.

The V gene is TRBV30, the J gene TRBJ1-6; D ambiguous. V lost 0 bases and J lost 10, with 16 bases in between. This CDR3 region has 15 residues. Germline V CDR1 and CDR2: GTSNPN, SVGIG (reference sequence). The CDR3 DNA reads as TGTGCCTGGAGTGTAGGGCTGGGAGTAGGGTCACCCCTCCACTTT. This encodes CAWSVGLGVGSPLHF.

The chain has TRBV6-1 and TRBJ2-1; perhaps D is TRBD1 or TRBD2 (5 bases each). Germline CDR1 and CDR2: MNHNS and SASEGT. The V and J ends lost 7 bases and 4 bases respectively, with 11 bases between them. The CDR3 is 13 residues long. This CDR3 reads CASTPGLYNEQFF. The DNA of the CDR3 is TGTGCCAGCACCCCGGGGCTTTACAATGAGCAGTTCTTC.

Turning to this clone: A much bigger clone sits one base away, suggesting this may be a read error. Other DNA sequences of this sample code for an identical CDR3. The chain couples TRBV7-9 to TRBJ1-2; TRBD1 is a possible D gene (5 bases). V lost 4 bases and J lost 4, with 10 bases in between. Germline values: CDR1 SEHNR, CDR2 FQNEAQ (reference sequence). The CDR3 consists of 13 residues. The CDR3 DNA reads as TGTGCCAGCAGCTCGCGCCAGGGCTATGGCTACACCTTC. This sequence encodes CASSSRQGYGYTF.

V usage is TRBV5-1 and J usage is TRBJ1-1, with a weak D call TRBD1 (6 bases). Germline V gene lookup returns CDR1 SGHRS and CDR2 YFSETQ. Trimming shortened V by 2 bases and J by 3 bases, and 8 bases separated the two germline ends. The CDR3 extends over 13 amino acids. For the CDR3, the DNA is TGCGCCAGCAGCTTAAAGGGGGACACTGAAGCTTTCTTT. Its protein is CASSLKGDTEAFF.

The chain combines TRBV6-5 with TRBJ1-5; D not resolved. The CDR3 consists of 13 residues. With 5 bases removed from V and 1 base from J, the gap between germline ends came to 6 bases. CDR1 and CDR2 from the germline V gene are MNHEY and SVGAGI. The CDR3 DNA is TGTGCCAGCAGTGGACGGAGCAATCAGCCCCAGCATTTT. As protein: CASSGRSNQPQHF.

The V and J genes are TRBV29-1 and TRBJ1-6; D is unclear. V gave up 8 bases and J gave up 6 bases, with 14 bases separating them. The CDR3 is 13 amino acids. Germline V gene sequence: CDR1 SQVTM, CDR2 ANQGSEA. CDR3 DNA sequence: TGCAGCTATGCTCAGTTCACTAATTCACCCCTCCACTTT. It specifies CSYAQFTNSPLHF.

The J gene is TRBJ1-2, the V gene TRBV30; TRBD1 might be the D (5 bases). From germline, CDR1 is GTSNPN and CDR2 SVGIG (reference sequence). The CDR3 length is 13 residues. V dropped 0 bases and J dropped 6 bases, with 11 bases sitting between them. CDR3 DNA: TGTGCCTGGAGTGTACCCGGGGCAGATGGCTACACCTTC. This sequence encodes CAWSVPGADGYTF.

This chain joins TRBV7-9 and TRBJ1-6; 11 positions agree with TRBD1. V was pared by 7 bases and J by 9 bases, with 5 bases of the junction left unmatched. Germline assignment: CDR1 SEHNR and CDR2 FQNEAQ (reference sequence). The CDR3 runs 14 residues. The CDR3 coding sequence is TGTGCCAGCAACGAGGGGACAGGGGGTTCACCCCTCCACTTT. Translating gives CASNEGTGGSPLHF.